This is a list of T cell receptor beta chains from one sample in a study of CD8+ T cells in alopecia areata. Measured with immunoSEQ multiplex PCR; TCRdb has only the in-frame clones, and not every one. The sample lists about 92,000 clones; 40% to 50% were seen once. This sample comprised CD8+ T cells sorted from blood, obtained at week 24, from a patient treated with tofacitinib. The source is a human donor with alopecia areata. The CDR3 runs from the conserved cysteine through the conserved F or W. The D gene is left open where the match is weak.

D gene,J gene,V gene,CDR3 protein
.,TRBJ1-3,TRBV30,CAWSPAGNTIYF
TRBD2,TRBJ2-6,TRBV9,CASSAVTSGGPKGANVLTF
TRBD2,TRBJ2-7,TRBV29-1,CSVETVAGGISYEQYF
.,TRBJ2-5,TRBV7-9,CASSLSGDPRKTQYF
.,TRBJ2-1,TRBV30,CAWSQDNYNEQFF
.,TRBJ2-5,TRBV9,CASTAPAAQETQYF
.,TRBJ2-7,TRBV15,CATSRPRSEQYF
.,TRBJ2-2,TRBV4-1,CASSPQGGELFF
.,TRBJ2-7,TRBV29-1,CSVAPGSYEQYF
TRBD2,TRBJ2-1,TRBV29-1,CSVEASGRWNEQFF
TRBD1,TRBJ2-1,TRBV6-1,CASSEGTGFYNEQFF
TRBD1,TRBJ2-7,TRBV13,CASSPRDRAAHEQYF
.,TRBJ2-1,TRBV4-1,CASSPQGTGEQFF
.,TRBJ2-1,TRBV5-1,CASSLYPIEQFF
.,TRBJ1-4,TRBV4-1,CASSQDREKLFF
.,TRBJ2-1,TRBV29-1,CSVAGISYNEQFF
.,TRBJ1-2,TRBV6-5,CASSYSAANYGYTF
TRBD1,TRBJ2-5,TRBV11-2,CASSQGQGSMETQYF
TRBD2,TRBJ2-5,TRBV29-1,CSGEGLAGVETQYF
.,TRBJ1-4,TRBV19,CASSGWEEDEKLFF
TRBD1,TRBJ2-2,TRBV30,CAWRGTGTGWTGELFF
.,TRBJ2-4,TRBV9,CASSTGSFGIQYF
TRBD2,TRBJ2-1,TRBV11-2,CASSAQTSAYNEQFF
TRBD1,TRBJ1-3,TRBV13,CASSLDKGAPGNTIYF
.,TRBJ1-5,TRBV2,CARTTALNQPQHF
.,TRBJ1-1,TRBV29-1,CSVEMGRTEAFF
TRBD1,TRBJ1-3,TRBV7-6,CASSLTGPGPRGNTIYF
TRBD1,TRBJ2-5,TRBV14,CASSDRQGEEETQYF
TRBD2,TRBJ2-7,TRBV7-9,CASRGAGGPREQYF
TRBD1,TRBJ2-7,TRBV5-1,CASLGQGAHEQYF
TRBD1,TRBJ1-5,TRBV7-8,CASSAPGQGSIYGNQPQHF
.,TRBJ1-1,TRBV29-1,CSGRGTEAFF
.,TRBJ2-2,TRBV29-1,CSTEIRPGELFF
.,TRBJ1-2,TRBV4-3,CASSQIARRENGYTF
TRBD1,TRBJ1-1,TRBV29-1,CSAWGGQIANTEAFF
.,TRBJ2-7,TRBV7-2,CASSLGVGSTYEQYF
.,TRBJ1-2,TRBV4-2,CASSQGVGSSGYTF
TRBD2,TRBJ2-3,TRBV7-9,CASEELAGGTDTQYF
.,TRBJ2-1,TRBV11-2,CASSLVAYNEQFF
.,TRBJ2-7,TRBV27,CASSSSRGYEQYF
.,TRBJ2-5,TRBV27,CASSLAGRVQETQYF
TRBD2,TRBJ2-7,TRBV27,CASSLLTLAAEQYF
TRBD2,TRBJ2-1,TRBV14,CASSPLAGAHIEQFF
TRBD2,TRBJ2-5,TRBV7-9,CASSITGTTGETQYF